This entry lists 23 T cell receptor beta chains sequenced from one sample in a study of OX40 agonist ivuxolimab in advanced cancers. Only in-frame clones appear in the TCRdb table, and some are missing; sequencing was by immunoSEQ multiplex PCR. The sample has roughly 26,000 clones, 88% seen once. The source material was CD4+ or CD8+ T cells sorted from blood, sampled in a trial of the OX40 agonist ivuxolimab. Source of these receptors: an adult with an advanced solid tumor such as melanoma, head and neck, liver or kidney cancer.

This CDR3 is CASRSLGQGVRSNQPQHF. CDR3 nucleotides: TGTGCCAGCAGGTCCCTGGGACAGGGTGTTCGTAGCAATCAGCCCCAGCATTTT. This rearrangement joins TRBV27 to TRBJ1-5; 9 bases align to TRBD1. V lost 6 bases, J lost 0 bases, and 12 bases stayed unmatched. The CDR3 is made up of 18 amino acids. The V gene's germline CDR1 is MNHEY and CDR2 SMNVEV (reference sequence).

J is TRBJ2-7 and V is TRBV28; D gene ambiguous. Germline-derived CDR1 and CDR2 are MDHEN and SYDVKM. The CDR3 runs to 14 residues. Trimming cost V 3 bases and J 3 bases, with 12 bases left between them. The DNA for the CDR3 is TGTGCCAGCAGTTTTATACCGCCAGACTACGAGCAGTACTTC. Its translation: CASSFIPPDYEQYF.

This chain uses TRBV6-5 with TRBJ2-2, with D tentatively TRBD2 (5 bases). CDR1 is MNHEY and CDR2 is SVGAGI in the germline V gene. This CDR3 comprises 15 residues. V lost 4 bases and J lost 2, with 11 bases in between. The CDR3 is CASSWVAGNTGELFF. CDR3 DNA: TGTGCCAGCAGTTGGGTGGCGGGTAACACCGGGGAGCTGTTTTTT.

This clone was observed a handful of times. This chain links TRBV27 with TRBJ2-7; D is ambiguous. The CDR3 loop spans 13 amino acids. Germline V gives CDR1 MNHEY, CDR2 SMNVEV (reference sequence). Trimming stripped 7 bases from V and 1 base from J, with 11 bases between. CDR3: CASNSIRSYEQYF. CDR3 nucleotide sequence: TGTGCCAGCAATTCCATTAGATCCTACGAGCAGTACTTC.

In its sample, this clone was seen once. The chain recombines TRBV29-1 with TRBJ2-7, with D possibly TRBD2 on 6 matching bases. The V gene's germline CDR1 is SQVTM and CDR2 ANQGSEA. V lost 5 bases, J lost 2 bases, and 13 bases lay in between. This CDR3 region has 13 residues. CDR3 coding DNA: TGCAGCGTTCTGGAAGGACTAACCTACGAGCAGTACTTC. Encoded protein: CSVLEGLTYEQYF.

The rearrangement links TRBV2 to TRBJ2-7; a possible D gene is TRBD2 (5 bases). Trimming removed 8 bases from V and 0 bases from J, with 11 bases in between. Germline V gene data show CDR1 as SNHLY and CDR2 as FYNNEI. CDR3 length: 13 residues. The CDR3 region has the DNA TGTGCCAGCGTAGGACTCTCCTCCTACGAGCAGTACTTC. As protein: CASVGLSSYEQYF.

J is TRBJ1-5 and V is TRBV6-1, with 10 bases fitting TRBD1. Trimming at V came to 10 bases and at J to 4 bases, leaving 10 bases not matched to a gene. The CDR3 is made up of 15 amino acids. Germline V gene data show CDR1 as MNHNS and CDR2 as SASEGT. The CDR3: CAISRDRGGNQPQHF. The CDR3 DNA follows: TGTGCCATTTCTAGGGACAGGGGAGGGAATCAGCCCCAGCATTTT.

The chain has TRBV14 and TRBJ1-1, with D unresolved. This CDR3 comprises 14 residues. CDR1 and CDR2 (germline): SGHDN, FVKESK. The V end was cut by 3 bases, the J end by 1 base, with 9 bases between. Here the CDR3 reads CASSHKGWNTEAFF. Written as DNA, the CDR3 is TGTGCCAGCAGCCACAAGGGCTGGAACACTGAAGCTTTCTTT. Full variable domain (missing parts from reference TRBV14 and TRBJ1-1): EAGVTQFPSHSVIEKGQTVTLRCDPISGHDNLYWYRRVMGKEIKFLLHFVKESKQDESGMPNNRFLAERTGGTYSTLKVQPAELEDSGVYFCASSHKGWNTEAFFGQGTRLTVV.

This chain links TRBV4-1 with TRBJ2-7; 8 bases match TRBD2. Per the germline V gene, CDR1 is MGHRA and CDR2 is YSYEKL. V was pared by 3 bases and J by 7 bases, with 11 bases of the junction left unmatched. The CDR3 is made up of 15 amino acids. CDR3 region: CASSHTLGTSVEQYF. The CDR3 DNA is TGCGCCAGCAGCCACACCTTAGGGACTAGTGTGGAGCAGTACTTC.

This clone was seen once. The chain employs TRBV7-6 and TRBJ2-1, with D tentatively TRBD2 (5 bases). The V gene's germline CDR1 is SGHVS and CDR2 FNYEAQ. The CDR3 length is 13 residues. V shed 3 bases and J shed 13 bases, with 16 bases lying between them. CDR3 sequence: CASSFAGGDEQFF. The CDR3, as DNA: TGTGCCAGCAGCTTCGCAGGAGGTGACGAACAGTTCTTC.

CDR3 DNA sequence: TGCGCCAGCAGCCAAGACCCAGGTCCCAATCAGCCCCAGCATTTT. This encodes CASSQDPGPNQPQHF. This chain joins TRBV4-3 and TRBJ1-5; D remains ambiguous. The CDR3 consists of 15 residues. Trimming took off 0 bases at V and 3 bases at J, with 9 bases between the two ends. CDR1 and CDR2 from the germline V gene are LGHNA and YSLEER.

This clone was observed once. For the CDR3, the DNA is TGTGCCAGCAGCCCGGGACAGCCCTACGAGCAGTACTTC. It translates to CASSPGQPYEQYF. This sequence joins TRBV5-4 and TRBJ2-7, with 7 bases identical to TRBD1. V lost 4 bases, J lost 2 bases, and 3 bases stayed unmatched. Germline assignment: CDR1 SGHNT and CDR2 YYREEE (reference sequence). The CDR3 has 13 residues.

This clone was detected only once. The genes are TRBV6-4 and TRBJ2-3; 8 bases map to TRBD2. V lost 3 bases, J lost 2 bases, and 1 base stayed unmatched. Germline V gene data show CDR1 as MRHNA and CDR2 as SNTAGT. The CDR3 extends over 14 amino acids. The CDR3 loop is CASSERGATDTQYF. The CDR3 bases are TGTGCCAGCAGTGAGCGGGGGGCCACAGATACGCAGTATTTT.

The chain couples TRBV7-9 to TRBJ2-7; the D gene is possibly TRBD1 (6 bases). Germline CDR1 and CDR2: SEHNR and FQNEAQ (reference sequence). The CDR3 length is 16 residues. Trimming removed 5 bases at V and 2 bases at J, with 19 bases between. CDR3 residues: CASSPPSGVQAYEQYF. For the CDR3, the DNA is TGTGCCAGCAGCCCCCCTTCAGGGGTGCAGGCCTACGAGCAGTACTTC.

V and J are TRBV7-8 and TRBJ2-5; D is unclear. CDR3 length: 15 residues. The germline V gene has CDR1 SGHVS and CDR2 FQNEAQ. V was shortened by 0 bases and J by 3 bases, with 11 bases between the two germline ends. The CDR3 loop is CASSLATGSEETQYF. The CDR3 DNA sequence: TGTGCCAGCAGCTTAGCGACCGGGTCGGAAGAGACCCAGTACTTC.

The genes are TRBV27 and TRBJ2-3, with D possibly matching TRBD2 (5 bases). Germline V CDR1 and CDR2: MNHEY, SMNVEV (reference sequence). CDR3 length equals 14 residues. The V gene lost 4 bases and the J gene lost 6 bases, with 14 bases spanning the gap. CDR3 nucleotide sequence: TGTGCCAGCAGTTCTTTACTAGTTCAGGATACGCAGTATTTT. Its translation: CASSSLLVQDTQYF.

This rearrangement joins TRBV9 to TRBJ2-1; 9 bases are a match to TRBD2. There are 15 residues in the CDR3. The V and J ends lost 2 bases and 4 bases, in that order; junction bases with no gene match: 4. Looked up from germline, CDR1 is SGDLS and CDR2 is YYNGEE. The CDR3 sequence: CASSVSGSTYNEQFF. CDR3 DNA: TGTGCCAGCAGCGTTAGCGGGAGTACGTACAATGAGCAGTTCTTC.

The V call is TRBV5-4, the J call TRBJ2-7; D is perhaps TRBD1 (6 bases). There are 12 residues in the CDR3. The V end was cut by 5 bases, the J end by 6 bases, with 12 bases between. Looked up from germline, CDR1 is SGHNT and CDR2 is YYREEE (reference sequence). This CDR3 is CASSPGGSEQYF. The DNA for the CDR3 is TGTGCCAGCAGTCCTGGGGGCAGCGAGCAGTACTTC.

V is TRBV11-2 and J is TRBJ2-5, with D hard to call. Trimming removed 5 bases at V and 4 bases at J, with 11 bases between. Germline lookup yields CDR1 SGHAT and CDR2 FQNNGV. The CDR3 totals 13 residues. The CDR3 loop reads CASSPTAGETQYF. The CDR3 DNA is TGTGCCAGCAGCCCCACGGCAGGAGAGACCCAGTACTTC. The complete variable domain, with remaining parts taken from reference TRBV11-2 and TRBJ2-5, reads EAGVAQSPRYKIIEKRQSVAFWCNPISGHATLYWYQQILGQGPKLLIQFQNNGVVDDSQLPKDRFSAERLKGVDSTLKIQPAKLEDSAVYLCASSPTAGETQYFGPGTRLLVL.

The chain links TRBV25-1 to TRBJ2-7, with D perhaps assigned TRBD1 or TRBD2 (7 bases each). With 8 bases removed from V and 3 bases from J, the gap between germline ends came to 14 bases. This CDR3 spans 13 amino acids. Germline lookup yields CDR1 MGHDK and CDR2 SYGVNS. The CDR3 DNA follows: TGTGCCAGCCAGGGGGGGGAATTCTACGAGCAGTACTTC. Protein product: CASQGGEFYEQYF.

The genes are TRBV27 and TRBJ2-7, with TRBD2 matching 12 bases. Germline V CDR1 and CDR2: MNHEY, SMNVEV (reference sequence). J was trimmed by 3 bases and V by 3 bases; bases with no gene match: 6. The CDR3 covers 16 residues. The CDR3 spells CASSLTSGSLLYEQYF. The DNA for the CDR3 is TGTGCCAGCAGTTTGACTAGCGGGAGTCTACTCTACGAGCAGTACTTC.

The chain couples TRBV27 to TRBJ2-7; weak D call: TRBD1 (6 bases). Germline CDR1 MNHEY, CDR2 SMNVEV (reference sequence). The CDR3 covers 15 residues. Trimming pared 6 bases from V and 0 bases from J, leaving 15 bases between. For the CDR3, the DNA is TGTGCCAGCAGCGACGAACAGGGCTACTCCTACGAGCAGTACTTC. Translated, it gives CASSDEQGYSYEQYF.

This sequence joins TRBV2 and TRBJ2-2; 10 nucleotides agree with TRBD1. The ends lost 6 bases at V and 6 bases at J; junction bases unmatched: 7. The CDR3 loop spans 15 amino acids. Germline loops: CDR1 SNHLY, CDR2 FYNNEI. CDR3 coding DNA: TGTGCCAGCAGGGGAGGGACAGGGGAGCCCGGGGAGCTGTTTTTT. As protein: CASRGGTGEPGELFF.